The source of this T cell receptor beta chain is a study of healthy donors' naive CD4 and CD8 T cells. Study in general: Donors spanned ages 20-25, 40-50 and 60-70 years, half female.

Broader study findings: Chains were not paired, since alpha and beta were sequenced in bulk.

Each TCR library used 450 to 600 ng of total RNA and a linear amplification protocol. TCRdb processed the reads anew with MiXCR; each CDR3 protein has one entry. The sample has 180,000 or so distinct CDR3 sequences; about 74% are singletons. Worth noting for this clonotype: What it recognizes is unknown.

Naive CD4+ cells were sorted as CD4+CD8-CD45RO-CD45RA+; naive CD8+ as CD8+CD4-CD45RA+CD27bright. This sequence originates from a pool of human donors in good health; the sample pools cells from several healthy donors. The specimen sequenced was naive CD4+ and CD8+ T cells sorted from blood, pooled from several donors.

CDR3 nucleotide sequence: TGTGCCAGCAGTCCATCCGACAGTCTACTTTATGGCTACACCTTC. Translation: CASSPSDSLLYGYTF. This chain joins TRBV27 and TRBJ1-2; maybe TRBD1 (5 bases). The germline V gene encodes CDR1 MNHEY and CDR2 SMNVEV (reference sequence). V lost 5 bases and J lost 5, with 18 bases in between. The CDR3 runs 15 residues.